The 7 T cell receptor beta chains presented below share a single source sample, sequenced in a study of identical twins. TCRdb re-called the 5' RACE reads through MiXCR, storing one row per CDR3 protein. The sample has about 890,000 distinct CDR3 sequences, roughly 12% seen once. The same sample was also studied in work on yellow fever vaccine responses in identical twins.

Material: PBMCs. The receptors were sampled from a woman aged 18-29 years in good health.

In this sample, this clonotype turned up a few times. For the CDR3, the DNA is TGCGCCAGCAGCCAATCGGGGGCTGGGAACACTGAAGCTTTCTTT. It translates to CASSQSGAGNTEAFF. The rearrangement links TRBV4-1 to TRBJ1-1; tentatively, D is TRBD1 (6 bases). The CDR3 is made up of 15 amino acids. The germline gives CDR1 MGHRA, CDR2 YSYEKL. With 2 bases removed from V and 1 base from J, the gap between germline ends came to 11 bases.

The V call is TRBV3-1, the J call TRBJ2-1; 9 bases align to TRBD2. The CDR3 extends over 17 amino acids. The V segment lost 3 bases and the J segment 2 bases; nucleotides outside the gene matches: 8. Per the germline V gene, CDR1 is LGHDT and CDR2 is YNNKEL (reference sequence). The CDR3 loop is CASSQGGGALAYNEQFF. For the CDR3, the DNA is TGTGCCAGCAGCCAGGGCGGGGGGGCCCTAGCCTACAATGAGCAGTTCTTC.

This clonotype was observed a few times. The chain recombines TRBV10-3 with TRBJ2-1; D is possibly TRBD1 (6 bases). The CDR3 sequence is 11 residues long. V lost 10 bases, J lost 8 bases, and 12 bases lay in between. Germline CDR1 and CDR2: ENHRY and SYGVKD. The CDR3, as DNA: TGTGCCACCGGGACATTCGATGAGCAGTTCTTC. Encoded protein: CATGTFDEQFF.

V gene TRBV18 combines with J gene TRBJ2-7; 7 bases match TRBD1. With V trimmed by 5 bases and J by 4 bases, 5 bases remained unmatched. This CDR3 region has 13 residues. Germline CDR1 reads KGHSH; CDR2 reads LQKENI. CDR3 sequence: CASSDRERYEQYF. In DNA form, the CDR3 reads TGTGCCAGCTCAGACAGGGAGCGGTACGAGCAGTACTTC.

This clonotype turned up a few times. This rearrangement joins TRBV7-2 to TRBJ2-7; TRBD2 matches 11 bases. V lost 2 bases, J lost 6 bases, and 6 bases stayed unmatched. Germline CDR1 and CDR2: SGHTA and FQGNSA. CDR3 length equals 15 residues. This CDR3 is CASSLFASGGREQYV. Here the CDR3 DNA reads TGTGCCAGCAGCTTATTTGCTAGCGGGGGGCGCGAGCAGTACGTC.

This chain connects TRBV29-1 to TRBJ2-4; the D gene is possibly TRBD1 (6 bases). The CDR3 has 12 residues. Germline V CDR1 and CDR2: SQVTM, ANQGSEA. V shed 4 bases and J shed 8 bases, with 12 bases lying between them. As DNA, the CDR3 is TGCAGCGTTGCCCCCGGGACACACATTCAGTACTTC. Amino acids: CSVAPGTHIQYF.

This clonotype was seen ten or more times. The chain is built from TRBV12-3 or TRBV12-4 and TRBJ1-2; no clear D gene. The ends were cut back, 4 bases at V and 3 bases at J, with 12 bases in the middle. The CDR3 consists of 14 residues. The CDR3 nucleotides are TGTGCCAGCAGTTCCCTCAGCGGGGACTATGGCTACACCTTC. The encoded protein is CASSSLSGDYGYTF.